These 6 T cell receptor beta chains originate from one sample sequenced in a study of cytomegalovirus exposure and HLA in healthy donors. 13 Jbeta primers and 60 Vbeta primers were used for the PCR. Produced via immunoSEQ multiplex PCR; TCRdb's table is partial and in-frame only. This sample lists tens of thousands of clones; its ten largest clones have under 4%. The sequenced material came from PBMCs. The receptors here all came from a female donor in good health and CMV-seropositive.

The chain uses TRBV6-5 and TRBJ2-3; D remains ambiguous. Trimming left V 7 bases short and J 2 bases short, with 10 bases between. The CDR3 has 13 residues. The germline V gene encodes CDR1 MNHEY and CDR2 SVGAGI. CDR3 sequence reads: CASTNTYTDTQYF. The CDR3 nucleotides read TGTGCCAGCACCAATACCTACACAGATACGCAGTATTTT.

The V gene is TRBV5-5, the J gene TRBJ2-7, with D hard to call. Germline CDR1 reads SGHKS; CDR2 reads YYEKEE (reference sequence). This CDR3 is 15 amino acids long. V shed 1 base and J shed 3 bases, with 14 bases lying between them. CDR3 amino acids: CASSLSHNSLYEQYF. CDR3 sequence (DNA): TGTGCCAGCAGCTTGTCGCATAACTCCCTCTACGAGCAGTACTTC.

The rearrangement joins TRBV7-2 to TRBJ2-7, with 8 bases identical to TRBD1. CDR3 size: 16 residues. From germline, CDR1 is SGHTA and CDR2 FQGNSA. The V gene end was trimmed by 5 bases and the J gene end by 3 bases; junction bases not matched to a gene: 12. The CDR3 region is CASSPPQGQVNYEQYF. CDR3 sequence (DNA): TGTGCCAGCAGCCCGCCTCAGGGACAGGTTAACTACGAGCAGTACTTC.

The V call is TRBV6-5, the J call TRBJ2-7; 7 nucleotides agree with TRBD1. The V gene's germline CDR1 is MNHEY and CDR2 SVGAGI. The CDR3 consists of 15 residues. The V and J ends lost 0 bases and 2 bases, in that order; junction bases with no gene match: 4. Here the CDR3 reads CASSYSDRPAYEQYF. CDR3 coding DNA: TGTGCCAGCAGTTACTCGGACAGGCCTGCCTACGAGCAGTACTTC.

The chain combines TRBV7-3 with TRBJ1-6; D remains unclear. CDR1 is SGHTA, CDR2 FQGTGA, per germline. There are 13 residues in the CDR3. V shed 3 bases and J shed 10 bases, with 10 bases lying between them. The CDR3 spells CASSFGERSPLHF. CDR3 bases: TGTGCCAGCAGCTTCGGGGAGCGATCACCCCTCCACTTT.

This chain uses TRBV18 with TRBJ1-5; TRBD1 matches at 7 bases. The CDR3 has 13 residues. Looked up from germline, CDR1 is KGHSH and CDR2 is LQKENI. Losses at the gene ends were 3 bases for V and 4 bases for J; bases not matched to a gene: 0. The CDR3 region is CASSPDRNQPQHF. DNA of the CDR3: TGTGCCAGCTCACCGGACAGGAATCAGCCCCAGCATTTT.